The 22 T cell receptor beta chains below were found in one sample sequenced in a study of T cell responses to AZD1222 COVID-19 vaccine. Here immunoSEQ multiplex PCR was the method, and the copy in TCRdb shows in-frame clones only, minus some. The sample includes some 100,000 clones, 87% of them seen just once. Sequencing was performed on peripheral blood, taken 28 days after the second AZD1222 dose. These receptors came from an adult who received the AZD1222 COVID-19 vaccine.

The chain couples TRBV5-1 to TRBJ2-3; 7 bases agree with TRBD2. The germline V gene has CDR1 SGHRS and CDR2 YFSETQ. The CDR3 spans 16 residues. Trimming took 0 bases from V and 0 from J; bases not matched to a gene: 4. CDR3 coding DNA: TGCGCCAGCAGCTTGGGTTCTAGCGGCAGCACAGATACGCAGTATTTT. It specifies CASSLGSSGSTDTQYF.

V gene TRBV7-2 combines with J gene TRBJ1-5; tentatively, D is TRBD1 (5 bases). Trimming took off 3 bases at V and 6 bases at J, with 15 bases between the two ends. The CDR3 covers 15 residues. CDR1 is SGHTA, CDR2 FQGNSA, per germline. The CDR3, as DNA: TGTGCCAGCAGCTTGAATAGGGGTGGGGGTCAGCCCCAGCATTTT. Its protein is CASSLNRGGGQPQHF.

The chain joins TRBV19 to TRBJ1-2; D ambiguous. CDR3 length equals 12 residues. V was cut by 6 bases and J by 8 bases, with 13 bases left in between. Germline V CDR1 and CDR2: LNHDA, SQIVND (reference sequence). The CDR3 is CASRTYGEGYTF. Here the CDR3 DNA reads TGTGCCAGTAGAACCTACGGGGAAGGCTACACCTTC.

The chain carries TRBV7-6 and TRBJ2-3; 9 bases line up with TRBD2. Looked up from germline, CDR1 is SGHVS and CDR2 is FNYEAQ. J was trimmed by 3 bases and V by 1 base; bases with no gene match: 8. The CDR3 loop spans 17 amino acids. As DNA, the CDR3 is TGTGCCAGCAGCTTAGGATATAGCGGGAGTACGACAGATACGCAGTATTTT. Its protein is CASSLGYSGSTTDTQYF.

The count of this clone is one. The rearrangement links TRBV14 to TRBJ2-2, with a tentative D call TRBD1 (5 bases). The CDR3 runs to 15 residues. Germline assignment: CDR1 SGHDN and CDR2 FVKESK. The ends were cut back, 0 bases at V and 4 bases at J, with 9 bases in the middle. This chain's CDR3 is CASSQEGPSTGELFF. The CDR3, as DNA: TGTGCCAGCAGCCAAGAGGGGCCCTCCACCGGGGAGCTGTTTTTT.

V is TRBV6-5 and J is TRBJ1-1; no clear D gene. V dropped 0 bases and J dropped 11 bases, with 13 bases sitting between them. The length of the CDR3 is 13 residues. CDR1 is MNHEY, CDR2 SVGAGI, per germline. The CDR3 coding sequence is TGTGCCAGCAGTTACTCCCTTGAAGGCGGGGCTTTCTTT. This codes for CASSYSLEGGAFF.

This chain connects TRBV29-1 to TRBJ2-2, with 11 bases identical to TRBD1. Looked up from germline, CDR1 is SQVTM and CDR2 is ANQGSEA. Losses at the gene ends were 5 bases for V and 2 bases for J; bases not matched to a gene: 7. This CDR3 has 16 amino acids. The CDR3 nucleotides are TGCAGCGTTCGGGACAGGGGGAGGGTTAACACCGGGGAGCTGTTTTTT. This sequence encodes CSVRDRGRVNTGELFF.

V usage is TRBV2 and J usage is TRBJ1-1; D is possibly TRBD1 (5 bases). The CDR3 sequence is 13 residues long. The V gene's germline CDR1 is SNHLY and CDR2 FYNNEI. V lost 1 base, J lost 7 bases, and 10 bases lay in between. CDR3 DNA: TGTGCCAGCAGTGAAGGGTCGGGGGGTGAAGCTTTCTTT. This codes for CASSEGSGGEAFF. Looking up the rest from reference TRBV2 and TRBJ1-1 gives the full variable domain: EPEVTQTPSHQVTQMGQEVILRCVPISNHLYFYWYRQILGQKVEFLVSFYNNEISEKSEIFDDQFSVERPDGSNFTLKIRSTKLEDSAMYFCASSEGSGGEAFFGQGTRLTVV.

The chain carries TRBV7-9 and TRBJ1-2; D is unresolved. The CDR3 contains 12 residues. Between the trimmed V and J ends, which lost 1 base and 5 bases, there was a span of 5 bases. From germline, CDR1 is SEHNR and CDR2 FQNEAQ (reference sequence). In DNA, the CDR3 is TGTGCCAGCAGCTTAGGGGAGTATGGCTACACCTTC. Amino acids: CASSLGEYGYTF.

V usage is TRBV5-6 and J usage is TRBJ2-7, with unresolved D. Germline V gene data show CDR1 as SGHDT and CDR2 as YYEEEE. Trimming shortened V by 0 bases and J by 4 bases, and 8 bases separated the two germline ends. The CDR3 covers 13 residues. The CDR3 here is CASSLATLYEQYF. CDR3 nucleotide sequence: TGTGCCAGCAGCTTGGCGACCCTTTACGAGCAGTACTTC.

This CDR3 is CASSQDHSSSYEQYF. DNA of the CDR3: TGCGCCAGCAGCCAAGATCACAGTTCCTCCTACGAGCAGTACTTC. This sequence joins TRBV4-3 and TRBJ2-7; D unresolved. Germline V gene lookup returns CDR1 LGHNA and CDR2 YSLEER. Trimming took 0 bases from V and 0 from J, leaving 9 bases between them. The CDR3 contains 15 residues.

The chain joins TRBV10-3 to TRBJ1-5; D not resolved. CDR3 length: 14 residues. Trimming stripped 1 base from V and 0 bases from J, with 4 bases between. Per the germline V gene, CDR1 is ENHRY and CDR2 is SYGVKD. The DNA for the CDR3 is TGTGCCATCAGTGAGTTGGGTAGCAATCAGCCCCAGCATTTT. Translating gives CAISELGSNQPQHF.

The chain uses TRBV9 and TRBJ1-2, with 7 bases aligning to TRBD1. The germline V gene encodes CDR1 SGDLS and CDR2 YYNGEE. The CDR3 covers 16 residues. The V segment lost 2 bases and the J segment 1 base; nucleotides outside the gene matches: 8. CDR3 in DNA: TGTGCCAGCAGCGTTTTGGGGACAGCTAGTAACTATGGCTACACCTTC. Translated: CASSVLGTASNYGYTF.

The CDR3 DNA follows: TGTGCCAGCGAGAGGGACAGAAACACCGGGGAGCTGTTTTTT. As protein: CASERDRNTGELFF. The chain joins TRBV11-3 to TRBJ2-2, with 7 bases matching TRBD1. CDR1 and CDR2 (germline): SGHNT, YENEEA. The CDR3 is 14 residues long. V lost 8 bases and J lost 2; bases outside the gene matches: 5.

V and J are TRBV7-2 and TRBJ2-1; the match to TRBD1 covers 8 bases. Per germline, CDR1 SGHTA and CDR2 FQGNSA. The CDR3 is 15 residues long. Trimming cost V 5 bases and J 12 bases; bases outside gene matches: 15. In DNA, the CDR3 is TGTGCCAGCAGCACTCGACAGGGGCGGCGATCCAGGCAGTTCTTC. This gives the protein CASSTRQGRRSRQFF.

The chain recombines TRBV4-1 with TRBJ2-3; the D gene could be TRBD1 or TRBD2 (5 bases each). V gave up 4 bases and J gave up 2 bases, with 16 bases separating them. Germline assignment: CDR1 MGHRA and CDR2 YSYEKL. The CDR3 sequence is 16 residues long. The CDR3 DNA sequence: TGCGCCAGCAGCCTCCCGGGACCGCAGCCCACAGATACGCAGTATTTT. Amino acid sequence: CASSLPGPQPTDTQYF.

The chain carries TRBV6-1 and TRBJ2-2; D perhaps matches TRBD1 (6 bases). Trimming took off 1 base at V and 5 bases at J, with 11 bases between the two ends. The germline CDR1 and CDR2 sequences are MNHNS and SASEGT. This CDR3 spans 15 amino acids. CDR3 nucleotides: TGTGCCAGCAGTGAAGGAGGGGGATGGACCGGGGAGCTGTTTTTT. Encoded protein: CASSEGGGWTGELFF.

This sequence joins TRBV18 and TRBJ1-2; 9 bases fit TRBD1. The ends lost 3 bases at V and 0 bases at J; junction bases unmatched: 5. In germline, CDR1 is KGHSH, CDR2 LQKENI. This CDR3 has 16 residues. CDR3 protein: CASSPRDRVPNYGYTF. The CDR3 DNA is TGTGCCAGCTCACCGCGGGACAGGGTGCCTAACTATGGCTACACCTTC.

CDR3 sequence reads: CASSLDVDRGRSPLHF. CDR3 bases: TGCGCCAGCAGCTTGGACGTGGACAGGGGCAGATCACCCCTCCACTTT. The chain joins TRBV5-1 to TRBJ1-6, with 9 bases fitting TRBD1. Per germline, CDR1 SGHRS and CDR2 YFSETQ. This CDR3 spans 16 amino acids. The V gene end was trimmed by 0 bases and the J gene end by 10 bases; junction bases not matched to a gene: 8.

The CDR3 protein is CASSGLAGGNEQYF. The CDR3 nucleotides read TGTGCCAGCAGCGGACTAGCGGGGGGGAACGAGCAGTACTTC. V is TRBV9 and J is TRBJ2-7; 14 bases fit TRBD2. The ends lost 3 bases at V and 5 bases at J; junction bases unmatched: 1. The CDR3 runs 14 residues. Germline V gives CDR1 SGDLS, CDR2 YYNGEE.

This clone was counted only a few times. J is TRBJ1-2 and V is TRBV6-4; D perhaps matches TRBD1 (5 bases). Germline CDR1 MRHNA, CDR2 SNTAGT. Trimming removed 0 bases from V and 7 bases from J, with 18 bases in between. CDR3 size: 16 residues. The CDR3 here is CASSDSGDSGAGGYTF. The CDR3 DNA sequence: TGTGCCAGCAGTGACTCGGGCGACAGTGGGGCTGGTGGCTACACCTTC.

This chain uses TRBV2 with TRBJ2-1, with D possibly being TRBD1 (5 bases). This CDR3 has 15 residues. V was cut by 2 bases and J by 5 bases, with 13 bases left in between. Germline CDR1 reads SNHLY; CDR2 reads FYNNEI. This chain's CDR3 is CASSERAGKNNEQFF. The CDR3 DNA reads as TGTGCCAGCAGTGAACGGGCAGGGAAAAACAATGAGCAGTTCTTC. Full variable domain (missing parts from reference TRBV2 and TRBJ2-1): EPEVTQTPSHQVTQMGQEVILRCVPISNHLYFYWYRQILGQKVEFLVSFYNNEISEKSEIFDDQFSVERPDGSNFTLKIRSTKLEDSAMYFCASSERAGKNNEQFFGPGTRLTVL.